The present T cell receptor (beta chain) was sequenced within a study of cytomegalovirus exposure and HLA in healthy donors. Study results and caveats: TCR beta sequences reportedly predicted most subjects' HLA-A and HLA-B alleles accurately. A prior analysis recorded that most TCR beta V segments were productive about 87% or about 30% of the time. The study designated 150 or so TCR beta chains cytomegalovirus-associated. With later analysis, a missense DCLRE1C variant became linked to TCR beta V- and J-gene trimming.

Trimming left V 4 bases short and J 4 bases short, with 17 bases between. CDR3 length: 15 amino acids. Germline CDR1 is SGHNT and CDR2 is YYREEE (reference sequence). PCR amplification relied on 60 Vbeta primers (plus 13 Jbeta primers). Profiling relied on immunoSEQ multiplex PCR, and the TCRdb table lists in-frame clones only, not all of them. The sample includes roughly 140,000 clones, about four fifths of them seen just once. Points on this clone: Its cognate antigen is unknown.

The chain employs TRBV5-4 and TRBJ2-5; D is perhaps TRBD2 (5 bases). The sequencing sample was made of PBMCs. This TCR was recovered from a man aged 40-55 years in good health and CMV-seropositive. The CDR3 DNA reads as TGTGCCAGCAGCAGCGCCGGGAACCCCGGAGAGACCCAGTACTTC. As protein: CASSSAGNPGETQYF.